These 13 T cell receptor beta chains were all obtained from the same sample, sequenced in a study of T cell repertoires in ileal Crohn's disease. Only in-frame clones appear in the TCRdb table, and some are missing; sequencing was by immunoSEQ multiplex PCR. The profile covers 10,000 or so clones, with less than 80% appearing a single time and roughly 19% taken by the ten largest. Time point reported: neoterminal ileum biopsy at postoperative endoscopy, about 6 months after surgery. The sequenced material came from ileal tissue. All receptors come from an adult with Crohn's disease.

The V gene is TRBV7-9, the J gene TRBJ2-1; D may be TRBD2 (5 bases). The CDR3 extends over 15 amino acids. Trimming took off 0 bases at V and 4 bases at J, with 10 bases between the two ends. Germline V gives CDR1 SEHNR, CDR2 FQNEAQ (reference sequence). The DNA for the CDR3 is TGTGCCAGCAGCTTAGCAGCGGCCATATACAATGAGCAGTTCTTC. Amino acids: CASSLAAAIYNEQFF. Drawing the rest from reference TRBV7-9 and TRBJ2-1, the complete variable domain is DTGVSQNPRHKITKRGQNVTFRCDPISEHNRLYWYRQTLGQGPEFLTYFQNEAQLEKSRLLSDRFSAERPKGSFSTLEIQRTEQGDSAMYLCASSLAAAIYNEQFFGPGTRLTVL.

The chain links TRBV10-3 to TRBJ2-5; 12 positions match TRBD2. The CDR3 covers 13 residues. V shed 6 bases, J shed 7 bases, and the junction held 3 bases outside the gene matches. From germline, CDR1 is ENHRY and CDR2 SYGVKD. The DNA for the CDR3 is TGTGCCATCAGGGAACTAGCGGGGGGGACCCAGTACTTC. This gives the protein CAIRELAGGTQYF.

The chain is built from TRBV5-6 and TRBJ2-7; a possible D gene is TRBD2 (5 bases). CDR3 length: 15 residues. Germline V gene lookup returns CDR1 SGHDT and CDR2 YYEEEE. Between the trimmed V and J ends, which lost 4 bases and 6 bases, there was a span of 20 bases. The CDR3 DNA reads as TGTGCCAGCAGCATTAAGACTACTGGGTCGGGCGAGCAGTACTTC. It encodes CASSIKTTGSGEQYF.

The chain employs TRBV30 and TRBJ2-3, with a tentative D call TRBD2 (6 bases). This CDR3 comprises 13 residues. Germline loops: CDR1 GTSNPN, CDR2 SVGIG (reference sequence). The V gene lost 2 bases and the J gene lost 7 bases, with 13 bases spanning the gap. CDR3 nucleotide sequence: TGTGCCTGGAGTATGGAGGGGATAAATACGCAGTATTTT. As protein: CAWSMEGINTQYF.

This clone appeared a few times. This chain joins TRBV19 and TRBJ2-1; 12 bases are a match to TRBD1. The CDR3 length is 18 residues. Germline V CDR1 and CDR2: LNHDA, SQIVND (reference sequence). V lost 10 bases and J lost 8; bases outside the gene matches: 21. CDR3 sequence: CATRRDRGPAGVWDEQFF. Written as DNA, the CDR3 is TGTGCCACCAGGCGGGACAGGGGGCCAGCGGGCGTCTGGGATGAGCAGTTCTTC.

V is TRBV7-3 and J is TRBJ2-2; 11 nucleotides align to TRBD2. Germline CDR1 reads SGHTA; CDR2 reads FQGTGA. The CDR3 contains 17 residues. Losses at the gene ends were 2 bases for V and 5 bases for J; bases not matched to a gene: 7. The CDR3 loop reads CASSLLAGGPGTGELFF. DNA of the CDR3: TGTGCCAGCAGCTTACTAGCGGGAGGCCCAGGGACCGGGGAGCTGTTTTTT.

V is TRBV6-4 and J is TRBJ2-2, with 7 bases matching TRBD2. The trim removed 8 bases at V and 3 bases at J, leaving 9 bases unmatched. CDR3 length: 15 residues. From germline, CDR1 is MRHNA and CDR2 SNTAGT. The DNA for the CDR3 is TGTGCCAGCCGAAGGCTAGCGGAAGACACCGGGGAGCTGTTTTTT. Translating gives CASRRLAEDTGELFF.

V is TRBV10-3 and J is TRBJ2-7; TRBD1 matches at 10 bases. CDR1 ENHRY and CDR2 SYGVKD come from the germline V gene. V was pared by 6 bases and J by 6 bases, with 8 bases of the junction left unmatched. This CDR3 region has 14 residues. For the CDR3, the DNA is TGTGCCATCAGCGACAGGGGGCCGGCTGGCGAGCAGTACTTC. Protein sequence: CAISDRGPAGEQYF.

V is TRBV10-3 and J is TRBJ2-1; D might be TRBD2 (6 bases). CDR1 is ENHRY, CDR2 SYGVKD, per germline. The germline V and J ends were trimmed by 10 bases and 2 bases, with 15 bases remaining between them. CDR3 size: 14 residues. CDR3 in DNA: TGTGCCACCCAGGAGGAGCGGGCCTACAATGAGCAGTTCTTC. It translates to CATQEERAYNEQFF.

The chain is built from TRBV19 and TRBJ2-3, with 10 bases matching TRBD2. The trim removed 7 bases at V and 1 base at J, leaving 11 bases unmatched. CDR1 and CDR2 from the germline V gene are LNHDA and SQIVND (reference sequence). This CDR3 region has 17 residues. This CDR3 is CASNPVGAGGRTDTQYF. The CDR3 nucleotides read TGTGCCAGTAACCCCGTTGGAGCGGGGGGGCGCACAGATACGCAGTATTTT.

This chain links TRBV1 with TRBJ2-5; no DNA check was done on the table's D call, TRBD2. TRBV1 is a pseudogene segment. The CDR3 runs 12 residues. The chain's CDR3 is CTSSHSQETQYF. CDR3 coding DNA: TGCACCAGCAGCCACTCGCAAGAGACCCAGTACTTC.

The gene calls are TRBV7-2 and TRBJ2-5; 9 bases agree with TRBD1. Germline V CDR1 and CDR2: SGHTA, FQGNSA. V shed 4 bases, J shed 2 bases, and the junction held 2 bases outside the gene matches. This CDR3 has 14 residues. The CDR3, as DNA: TGTGCCAGCAGCTGGGACAGGGCTCAAGAGACCCAGTACTTC. This gives the protein CASSWDRAQETQYF.

This rearrangement joins TRBV9 to TRBJ2-1, with 8 bases aligning to TRBD1. The germline V gene has CDR1 SGDLS and CDR2 YYNGEE. V trimming: 3 bases; J trimming: 12 bases; junction bases outside the gene matches: 8. The CDR3 is 13 residues long. The CDR3 loop reads CASSGIAGGGQFF. The CDR3 coding sequence is TGTGCCAGCAGCGGAATCGCAGGGGGCGGGCAGTTCTTC.